These T cell receptor beta chains were read from a single sample in a study of CD4 T cells in relation to SARS-CoV-2 and coronaviruses. Sequencing used immunoSEQ multiplex PCR; TCRdb keeps in-frame clones, though not all of them. Of about 15,000 clones in the sample, roughly 72% were seen once. No cognate antigen is known for these TCRs. The sequenced material came from CD4+ T cells from PBMCs, cultured in vitro. The receptor source for this set is a human donor in good health. Both conserved end residues are part of each CDR3. D genes are given only for firm matches. Only part of the rows carry a size: once, few, many, or a class if the clone is expanded.

J gene	D gene	V gene	clone size	CDR3 protein	CDR3 DNA
TRBJ2-1	.	TRBV20-1	once	CSASPGLRDNEQFF	TGCAGTGCTAGTCCGGGACTCCGGGACAATGAGCAGTTCTTC
TRBJ1-1	.	TRBV20-1	.	CSASQSGWTEAFF	TGCAGTGCTAGTCAGTCAGGGTGGACTGAAGCTTTCTTT
TRBJ2-5	.	TRBV19	.	CASSPSSTGAGQETQYF	TGTGCCAGTAGTCCCTCTTCAACGGGAGCGGGCCAAGAGACCCAGTACTTC
TRBJ2-3	TRBD2	TRBV28	.	CASSRSGRENTDTQYF	TGTGCCAGCAGTCGTAGCGGGAGGGAGAACACAGATACGCAGTATTTT
TRBJ2-7	TRBD1	TRBV5-1	.	CASSFRQGGSYEQYF	TGCGCCAGCAGCTTCCGACAGGGTGGAAGCTACGAGCAGTACTTC
TRBJ2-1	.	TRBV2	.	CASNPAGGYEQFF	TGTGCCAGCAACCCCGCTGGGGGGTATGAGCAGTTCTTC
TRBJ2-3	.	TRBV28	.	CASSPGGGPSTDTQYF	TGTGCCAGCAGTCCAGGGGGAGGGCCCTCAACAGATACGCAGTATTTT
TRBJ1-3	TRBD1	TRBV30	.	CAWKLQGANTIYF	TGTGCCTGGAAACTTCAGGGGGCAAACACCATATATTTT
TRBJ2-2	.	TRBV19	.	CASSSHRQANTGELFF	TGTGCCAGTAGTAGCCACCGGCAGGCGAACACCGGGGAGCTGTTTTTT
TRBJ1-1	.	TRBV11-2	.	CASSLVGGSLNTEAFF	TGTGCCAGCAGCTTAGTGGGCGGATCCCTAAACACTGAAGCTTTCTTT
TRBJ1-1	.	TRBV5-5	.	CASSLEGGNTEAFF	TGTGCCAGCAGCTTGGAGGGCGGGAACACTGAAGCTTTCTTT
TRBJ1-2	.	TRBV4-2	few	CASSQDWAPYGYTF	TGTGCCAGCAGCCAAGATTGGGCGCCCTATGGCTACACCTTC
TRBJ2-3	TRBD2	TRBV7-9	.	CASSLLAGETDTQYF	TGTGCCAGCAGCTTACTAGCGGGAGAAACAGATACGCAGTATTTT
TRBJ2-5	.	TRBV27	.	CASSLFEAGKETQYF	TGTGCCAGCAGTTTATTTGAGGCGGGGAAAGAGACCCAGTACTTC
TRBJ2-5	TRBD2	TRBV4-1	.	CASSRGGLAGGARETQYF	TGCGCCAGCAGCCGCGGGGGACTAGCGGGAGGGGCCCGAGAGACCCAGTACTTC
TRBJ2-7	TRBD2	TRBV5-1	.	CASSLGGLAAYEQYF	TGCGCCAGCAGCTTGGGGGGACTAGCGGCCTACGAGCAGTACTTC
TRBJ1-1	.	TRBV12-3/TRBV12-4	.	CASSLFRNTEAFF	TGTGCCAGCAGTTTGTTTAGGAACACTGAAGCTTTCTTT
TRBJ2-5	TRBD1	TRBV13	.	CASSWYRGSVETQYF	TGTGCCAGCAGCTGGTACAGGGGATCGGTAGAGACCCAGTACTTC
TRBJ2-3	.	TRBV3-1/TRBV3-2	.	CASSLLAADTQYF	TGTGCCAGCAGCCTCTTAGCGGCAGATACGCAGTATTTT
TRBJ2-5	.	TRBV14	.	CASSQDPGFQETQYF	TGTGCCAGCAGCCAAGATCCGGGGTTCCAAGAGACCCAGTACTTC
TRBJ2-1	TRBD2	TRBV19	.	CASSIGTSPSYNEQFF	TGTGCCAGTAGTATAGGGACTAGCCCGAGTTACAATGAGCAGTTCTTC
TRBJ1-2	.	TRBV27	.	CASSTKGWTGTDSNYGYTF	TGTGCCAGCAGTACCAAGGGTTGGACGGGGACGGATTCTAACTATGGCTACACCTTC
TRBJ2-5	.	TRBV6-5	.	CASTEDASRGETQYF	TGTGCCAGCACCGAGGACGCTTCCCGGGGGGAGACCCAGTACTTC
TRBJ1-2	TRBD1	TRBV3-1/TRBV3-2	.	CASSHNRLFGQGAGYTF	TGTGCCAGCAGCCACAATAGACTTTTCGGACAGGGGGCAGGCTACACCTTC
TRBJ2-3	.	TRBV18	.	CASSPGLASTDTQYF	TGTGCCAGCTCACCAGGCCTAGCGAGCACAGATACGCAGTATTTT
TRBJ1-1	.	TRBV2	few	CASREDRLGNTEAFF	TGTGCCAGCAGAGAAGACAGGTTAGGGAACACTGAAGCTTTCTTT
TRBJ1-1	.	TRBV10-3	.	CAIKAGTVNTEAFF	TGTGCCATCAAGGCAGGGACGGTGAACACTGAAGCTTTCTTT
TRBJ2-7	.	TRBV11-2	.	CASSLDRQGRAYEQYF	TGTGCCAGCAGCTTAGATCGTCAGGGGAGGGCCTACGAGCAGTACTTC
TRBJ2-3	.	TRBV11-2	.	CASSLDLGISTDTQYF	TGTGCCAGCAGCTTAGATTTAGGGATAAGCACAGATACGCAGTATTTT
TRBJ1-5	.	TRBV11-2	once	CASSFDGLGNQPQHF	TGTGCCAGCAGCTTTGACGGGCTCGGAAATCAGCCCCAGCATTTT
TRBJ2-7	TRBD1	TRBV15	.	CATSRDRATGNYEQYF	TGTGCCACCAGCAGAGATCGTGCGACAGGGAACTACGAGCAGTACTTC
TRBJ2-7	TRBD1	TRBV6-5	.	CASRGTGGRREQYF	TGTGCCAGCAGGGGAACAGGGGGGCGGCGGGAGCAGTACTTC
TRBJ2-1	TRBD2	TRBV24-1	.	CATSDQTSGFLNEQFF	TGTGCCACCAGTGACCAGACTAGCGGGTTCCTTAATGAGCAGTTCTTC
TRBJ1-4	.	TRBV5-1	.	CASSRTAEINEKLFF	TGCGCCAGCAGCCGGACCGCCGAGATTAATGAAAAACTGTTTTTT
TRBJ1-1	.	TRBV6-5	.	CASRRDSTRTEAFF	TGTGCCAGCAGACGGGACTCGACACGAACTGAAGCTTTCTTT
TRBJ2-3	.	TRBV30	.	CAWSEAAPTDTQYF	TGTGCCTGGAGTGAGGCAGCACCCACAGATACGCAGTATTTT
TRBJ1-5	TRBD1	TRBV10-2	.	CASSGDRGQPQHF	TGCGCCAGCAGTGGGGACAGGGGCCAGCCCCAGCATTTT
TRBJ2-3	.	TRBV5-1	.	CASSLPGLTGDTQYF	TGCGCCAGCAGCTTACCGGGACTGACCGGAGATACGCAGTATTTT
TRBJ2-3	.	TRBV13	.	CASTVAETTDTQYF	TGTGCCAGCACCGTAGCGGAGACCACAGATACGCAGTATTTT
TRBJ2-1	.	TRBV28	.	CASSLLAPNNEQFF	TGTGCCAGCAGTTTATTGGCCCCAAACAATGAGCAGTTCTTC
TRBJ2-3	.	TRBV24-1	.	CATSDRSWVADTQYF	TGTGCCACCAGTGATAGGAGTTGGGTTGCAGATACGCAGTATTTT
TRBJ2-1	TRBD2	TRBV7-9	once	CASSPPGLEAGEQFF	TGTGCCAGCAGCCCGCCGGGACTAGAAGCAGGTGAGCAGTTCTTC